Presented here are 2 T cell receptor beta chains from one specimen sequenced in a study of Graves' ophthalmopathy and Graves' hyperthyroidism. RNA transcripts were the template, and TCR beta CDR3 regions were amplified from them. RT-PCR in the first round used HTBI primers; a second-round multiplex PCR followed. MiXCR, run by TCRdb on the multiplex PCR reads, gives a single entry per CDR3 protein. Of hundreds of thousands of distinct CDR3 sequences in the sample, about 24% were seen once. The sample was peripheral blood. The receptors here all came from a woman aged 18-35 years with stable Graves' hyperthyroidism. Some clones in this sample may be carry-over from other donors' samples.

This clonotype was seen ten or more times. V usage is TRBV6-1 and J usage is TRBJ2-7; weak D call: TRBD1 (7 bases). The CDR3 runs 14 residues. Trimming shortened V by 7 bases and J by 12 bases, and 25 bases separated the two germline ends. CDR1 and CDR2 from the germline V gene are MNHNS and SASEGT. The CDR3 is CASNGGAQGRLLYF. The CDR3 DNA is TGTGCCAGCAACGGAGGGGCACAGGGGAGATTACTGTACTTC.

This clonotype was found many times. The V and J genes are TRBV11-3 and TRBJ1-1; the match to TRBD1 covers 8 bases. CDR1 and CDR2 from the germline V gene are SGHNT and YENEEA. The CDR3 is 14 residues long. Losses at the gene ends were 5 bases for V and 1 base for J; bases not matched to a gene: 3. The CDR3 bases are TGTGCCAGCAGCATGGGACAGGAGAACACTGAAGCTTTCTTT. Translated: CASSMGQENTEAFF.